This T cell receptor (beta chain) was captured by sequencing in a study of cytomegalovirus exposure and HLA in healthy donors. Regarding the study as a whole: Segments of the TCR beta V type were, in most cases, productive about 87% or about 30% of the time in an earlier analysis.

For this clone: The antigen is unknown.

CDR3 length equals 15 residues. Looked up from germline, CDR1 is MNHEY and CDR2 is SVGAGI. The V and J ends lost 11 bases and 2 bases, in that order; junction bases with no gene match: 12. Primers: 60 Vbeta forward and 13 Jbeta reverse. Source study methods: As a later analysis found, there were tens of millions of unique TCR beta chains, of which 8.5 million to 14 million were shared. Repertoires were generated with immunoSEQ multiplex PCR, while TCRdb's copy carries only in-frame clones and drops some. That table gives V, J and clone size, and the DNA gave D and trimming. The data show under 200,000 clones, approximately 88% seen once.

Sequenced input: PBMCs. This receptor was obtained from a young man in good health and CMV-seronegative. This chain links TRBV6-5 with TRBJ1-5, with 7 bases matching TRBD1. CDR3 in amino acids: CAPYVAGQGNQPQHF. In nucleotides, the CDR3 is TGTGCCCCCTATGTGGCCGGACAGGGCAATCAGCCCCAGCATTTT.